These 23 T cell receptor beta chains share one sample of origin, sequenced in a study of immune evolution from preneoplasia to lung adenocarcinoma. Assay used: immunoSEQ multiplex PCR; TCRdb lists only in-frame clones, some missing. This sample yields approximately 5,000 clones, of which almost 80% are seen a single time; roughly 25% belongs to the top ten. The sample comprised FFPE normal lung tissue adjacent to the tumor. These receptors originate from a person in their sixties or seventies with lung adenocarcinoma.

The chain carries TRBV30 and TRBJ2-7, with D perhaps matching TRBD2 (6 bases). With 2 bases removed from V and 0 bases from J, the gap between germline ends came to 14 bases. Germline CDR1 GTSNPN, CDR2 SVGIG (reference sequence). The CDR3 runs 15 residues. CDR3 amino acids: CAWSSRGTFSYEQYF. The CDR3 DNA sequence: TGTGCCTGGAGTTCCCGTGGGACTTTCTCCTACGAGCAGTACTTC.

The chain combines TRBV11-3 with TRBJ1-6; D is uncertain. The CDR3 extends over 13 amino acids. Trimming removed 0 bases at V and 7 bases at J, with 4 bases between. Germline CDR1 is SGHNT and CDR2 is YENEEA. CDR3 loop: CASSLESNSPLHF. CDR3 in DNA: TGTGCCAGCAGCTTAGAATCAAATTCACCCCTCCACTTT.

V usage is TRBV10-2 and J usage is TRBJ2-5; the D is unclear. Trimming pared 1 base from V and 4 bases from J, leaving 13 bases between. CDR1 is WSHSY, CDR2 SAAADI, per germline. This CDR3 comprises 15 residues. CDR3 DNA sequence: TGCGCCAGCAGTGAGTTGGGAACCGGGCGAGAGACCCAGTACTTC. Translating gives CASSELGTGRETQYF.

This clone is a singleton in its sample. The chain is built from TRBV7-6 and TRBJ2-5; no definite D call. This CDR3 is 11 amino acids long. V was pared by 3 bases and J by 5 bases, with 4 bases between. Germline loops: CDR1 SGHVS, CDR2 FNYEAQ. This CDR3 is CASSLSETQYF. The DNA of the CDR3 is TGTGCCAGCAGCTTGAGCGAGACCCAGTACTTC.

The chain employs TRBV7-8 and TRBJ2-2; no clear D. Germline loops: CDR1 SGHVS, CDR2 FQNEAQ. Trimming removed 1 base at V and 6 bases at J, with 12 bases between. The CDR3 sequence is 15 residues long. CDR3 DNA: TGTGCCAGCAGCTTAGTGGCCGGGTCCGCCGGGGAGCTGTTTTTT. This translates into CASSLVAGSAGELFF. Full variable domain (rest looked up from reference TRBV7-8 and TRBJ2-2): GAGVSQSPRYKVAKRGQDVALRCDPISGHVSLFWYQQALGQGPEFLTYFQNEAQLDKSGLPSDRFFAERPEGSVSTLKIQRTQQEDSAVYLCASSLVAGSAGELFFGEGSRLTVL.

The rearrangement uses TRBV9 and TRBJ1-1; D uncertain. This CDR3 is 16 amino acids long. CDR1 is SGDLS, CDR2 YYNGEE, per germline. The germline V and J ends were trimmed by 6 bases and 0 bases, with 18 bases remaining between them. The CDR3 sequence: CASTAAGGQLNTEAFF. The CDR3 DNA reads as TGTGCCAGCACCGCAGCAGGAGGCCAGCTGAACACTGAAGCTTTCTTT.

The chain joins TRBV18 to TRBJ1-1; the D is unclear. There are 16 residues in the CDR3. V gave up 0 bases and J gave up 4 bases, with 15 bases separating them. Germline CDR1 is KGHSH and CDR2 is LQKENI. The chain's CDR3 is CASSPPSVRPGTEAFF. CDR3 in DNA: TGTGCCAGCTCACCACCTTCCGTGAGGCCCGGCACTGAAGCTTTCTTT.

This chain joins TRBV4-1 and TRBJ2-3; 8 positions agree with TRBD1. Germline values: CDR1 MGHRA, CDR2 YSYEKL. The CDR3 consists of 17 residues. V lost 1 base to trimming and J lost 2 bases; unmatched junction nucleotides: 8. In DNA form, the CDR3 reads TGCGCCAGCAGCCAAGGGCAGGGGACAGGCTACACAGATACGCAGTATTTT. Translating it yields CASSQGQGTGYTDTQYF.

The V call is TRBV30, the J call TRBJ1-6; D unclear. Germline lookup yields CDR1 GTSNPN and CDR2 SVGIG (reference sequence). The CDR3 contains 18 residues. Trimming pared 3 bases from V and 0 bases from J, leaving 18 bases between. For the CDR3, the DNA is TGTGCCTGGAGCGATCTCAGGACCGTGCGCTCCTATAATTCACCCCTCCACTTT. Its translation: CAWSDLRTVRSYNSPLHF.

This clone was counted a single time. The chain recombines TRBV6-6 with TRBJ2-6, with 12 bases that match TRBD2. The CDR3 consists of 16 residues. Germline values: CDR1 MNHNY, CDR2 SVGAGI (reference sequence). The junction had 2 bases not matched to a gene; V was cut back by 6 bases and J by 2 bases. CDR3 region: CASRGLAGTGANVLTF. CDR3 nucleotides: TGTGCCAGCAGGGGACTAGCGGGTACTGGGGCCAACGTCCTGACTTTC.

The chain links TRBV2 to TRBJ1-3, with D unresolved. The germline V gene encodes CDR1 SNHLY and CDR2 FYNNEI. This CDR3 has 15 residues. Trimming cost V 4 bases and J 2 bases, with 12 bases left between them. The CDR3 coding sequence is TGTGCCAGCAGTGGATTCTCAACACCTGGAAACACCATATATTTT. It is translated as CASSGFSTPGNTIYF.

The chain joins TRBV5-4 to TRBJ2-5, with D possibly matching TRBD2 (7 bases). Trimming cost V 0 bases and J 3 bases, with 15 bases left between them. There are 16 residues in the CDR3. Germline lookup yields CDR1 SGHNT and CDR2 YYREEE (reference sequence). The CDR3 sequence is CASSLGPGAGEETQYF. CDR3 DNA: TGTGCCAGCAGCTTGGGCCCAGGGGCGGGGGAAGAGACCCAGTACTTC. The full variable domain, with the rest looked up from reference TRBV5-4 and TRBJ2-5, is ETGVTQSPTHLIKTRGQQVTLRCSSQSGHNTVSWYQQALGQGPQFIFQYYREEENGRGNFPPRFSGLQFPNYSSELNVNALELDDSALYLCASSLGPGAGEETQYFGPGTRLLVL.

V and J are TRBV5-1 and TRBJ2-7, with D uncertain. CDR1 is SGHRS, CDR2 YFSETQ, per germline. Trimming removed 5 bases from V and 3 bases from J, with 15 bases in between. There are 14 residues in the CDR3. This CDR3 is CASSQMGINYEQYF. The CDR3 region has the DNA TGCGCCAGCAGTCAGATGGGAATAAACTACGAGCAGTACTTC.

The V call is TRBV6-6, the J call TRBJ1-1; 7 bases line up with TRBD1. After removal of 2 bases from V and 4 bases from J, the junction contained 4 bases not matched to a gene. CDR1 is MNHNY and CDR2 is SVGAGI in the germline V gene (reference sequence). This CDR3 has 14 amino acids. The CDR3 sequence: CASSYPHRGTEAFF. CDR3 sequence (DNA): TGTGCCAGCAGTTACCCACACAGGGGCACTGAAGCTTTCTTT.

The V call is TRBV5-8, the J call TRBJ2-1; D is uncertain. This CDR3 spans 13 amino acids. Germline CDR1 reads SGHTS; CDR2 reads YDEGEE. V shed 4 bases and J shed 5 bases, with 10 bases lying between them. The CDR3 DNA follows: TGTGCCAGCAGCGAAGGAAATAACAATGAGCAGTTCTTC. Its protein is CASSEGNNNEQFF. The full variable domain, with the rest looked up from reference TRBV5-8 and TRBJ2-1, is EAGVTQSPTHLIKTRGQQATLRCSPISGHTSVYWYQQALGLGLQFLLWYDEGEERNRGNFPPRFSGRQFPNYSSELNVNALELEDSALYLCASSEGNNNEQFFGPGTRLTVL.

The rearrangement links TRBV7-9 to TRBJ2-1, with D perhaps given as TRBD1 or TRBD2 (6 bases each). CDR1 is SEHNR, CDR2 FQNEAQ, per germline (reference sequence). Trimming took off 1 base at V and 9 bases at J, with 7 bases between the two ends. The CDR3 consists of 12 residues. The CDR3 loop reads CASSLEGGEQFF. CDR3 nucleotide sequence: TGTGCCAGCAGCTTAGAGGGGGGTGAGCAGTTCTTC. Full variable domain (missing parts from reference TRBV7-9 and TRBJ2-1): DTGVSQNPRHKITKRGQNVTFRCDPISEHNRLYWYRQTLGQGPEFLTYFQNEAQLEKSRLLSDRFSAERPKGSFSTLEIQRTEQGDSAMYLCASSLEGGEQFFGPGTRLTVL.

This clone was picked up a small number of times. The chain couples TRBV2 to TRBJ2-1, with D unclear. This CDR3 spans 11 amino acids. Deletions cut 7 bases from V and 10 bases from J, with 11 bases between. Germline CDR1 and CDR2: SNHLY and FYNNEI. The CDR3 DNA follows: TGTGCCAGCACTGGGGTCGGCGAGCAGTTCTTC. Its protein is CASTGVGEQFF.

This clone was counted between two and nine times. The chain uses TRBV9 and TRBJ2-3; D is possibly TRBD2 (6 bases). Trimming pared 0 bases from V and 2 bases from J, leaving 19 bases between. This CDR3 contains 18 residues. The germline V gene has CDR1 SGDLS and CDR2 YYNGEE. The CDR3 sequence: CASSVVPGEPPFTDTQYF. CDR3 nucleotide sequence: TGTGCCAGCAGCGTAGTACCGGGAGAACCCCCTTTCACAGATACGCAGTATTTT. Based on the CDR3 plus reference TRBV9 and TRBJ2-3, the full variable domain is DSGVTQTPKHLITATGQRVTLRCSPRSGDLSVYWYQQSLDQGLQFLIQYYNGEERAKGNILERFSAQQFPDLHSELNLSSLELGDSALYFCASSVVPGEPPFTDTQYFGPGTRLTVL.

This chain links TRBV11-2 with TRBJ2-5; 11 nucleotides agree with TRBD2. Looked up from germline, CDR1 is SGHAT and CDR2 is FQNNGV. V trimming: 1 base; J trimming: 4 bases; junction bases outside the gene matches: 8. The CDR3 has 17 amino acids. CDR3 coding DNA: TGTGCCAGCAGCTTAGGAGATAGCGGGAGGGCTCGAGAGACCCAGTACTTC. Protein product: CASSLGDSGRARETQYF.

V usage is TRBV7-8 and J usage is TRBJ2-5; D uncertain. CDR1 SGHVS and CDR2 FQNEAQ come from the germline V gene. The CDR3 contains 11 residues. V lost 0 bases and J 5 bases, leaving 1 base between the germline ends. CDR3 coding DNA: TGTGCCAGCAGCTTAGCGGAGACCCAGTACTTC. It yields the protein CASSLAETQYF. The complete variable domain, with remaining parts taken from reference TRBV7-8 and TRBJ2-5, reads GAGVSQSPRYKVAKRGQDVALRCDPISGHVSLFWYQQALGQGPEFLTYFQNEAQLDKSGLPSDRFFAERPEGSVSTLKIQRTQQEDSAVYLCASSLAETQYFGPGTRLLVL.

CDR3 in DNA: TGTGCCAGCAGTCGAGACGGACAGGGGGCCTACGAGCAGTACTTC. Encoded protein: CASSRDGQGAYEQYF. The rearrangement joins TRBV6-5 to TRBJ2-7; 10 bases match TRBD1. Germline V gene sequence: CDR1 MNHEY, CDR2 SVGAGI. V trimming: 5 bases; J trimming: 2 bases; junction bases outside the gene matches: 6. CDR3 size: 15 residues.

V gene TRBV18 combines with J gene TRBJ2-4; D may match TRBD1 or TRBD2 (6 bases each). The length of the CDR3 is 17 residues. V lost 1 base and J 4 bases, leaving 17 bases between the germline ends. Germline CDR1 is KGHSH and CDR2 is LQKENI. As DNA, the CDR3 is TGTGCCAGCTCACCACGAATGGACAGTGGGGGGAAAAACATTCAGTACTTC. Encoded protein: CASSPRMDSGGKNIQYF.

The rearrangement links TRBV6-5 to TRBJ1-1; D is unclear. The germline V gene has CDR1 MNHEY and CDR2 SVGAGI. Trimming cost V 6 bases and J 6 bases, with 17 bases left between them. CDR3 length equals 14 residues. The CDR3 coding sequence is TGTGCCAGCAGAGAATCGGGCCCCGGGGCTGAAGCTTTCTTT. Translated, it gives CASRESGPGAEAFF.